The next 12 T cell receptor beta chains were all read from a single sample in a study of tissue T cells after allogeneic stem cell transplantation. Only in-frame clones appear in the TCRdb table, and some are missing; sequencing was by immunoSEQ multiplex PCR. The repertoire holds over 5,500 clones, roughly 47% seen once, with under 3.5% in the top ten. The time point denotes: mouse harvest day 7 after allogeneic transplant. Tail vein injection delivered 10^7 T-cell-depleted bone marrow cells and 10^6 splenic CD5+ T cells. Input material: skin. The origin of the receptors is a female BALB/c mouse given C57BL/6 T cells with graft-versus-host disease after an allogeneic hematopoietic cell transplant.

Within the sample, this clone is medium-sized. Gene and germline names: mouse. Read sequence stops 1 residue before the CDR3 end, and the germline J gene provides the missing end. V is TRBV26 and J is TRBJ1-3, with 10 nucleotides matching TRBD1. The V segment lost 0 bases and the J segment 2 bases; nucleotides outside the gene matches: 1. The CDR3 consists of 16 residues. From germline, CDR1 is KGHPV and CDR2 FQNQEV (reference sequence). The CDR3 is CASSLSGTGAGNTLYF. Partial CDR3 DNA: TGTGCCAGCAGTCTGTCCGGGACAGGGGCTGGAAATACGCTCTAT. The full variable domain, in which reference TRBV26 and TRBJ1-3 provide the parts outside the CDR3, is NSKVIQTPRYLVKGQGQKAKMRCIPEKGHPVVFWYQQNKNNEFKFLINFQNQEVLQQIDMTEKRFSAECPSNSPCSLEIQSSEAGDSALYLCASSLSGTGAGNTLYFGEGSRLIVV.

As for this clone: Gene names and germline refer to mouse. This CDR3 reads CASSQDWGQNTLYF. CDR3 DNA, as far as it was read: TGTGCCAGCAGCCAGGACTGGGGTCAAAACACCTTGTAC. The V call is TRBV26, the J call TRBJ2-4, with 8 nucleotides matching TRBD2. The read terminates 1 residue ahead of where the CDR3 ends, so the germline J gene completes it. Germline CDR1 is KGHPV and CDR2 is FQNQEV (reference sequence). CDR3 length: 14 residues. Losses at the gene ends were 6 bases for V and 1 base for J; bases not matched to a gene: 3.

This clone is deemed large. Gene names and germline refer to mouse. The CDR3 sequence: CASSLGGGRREQYF. The CDR3 DNA, read in part, is TGTGCCAGCTCTCTCGGGGGGGGGCGCCGAGAACAGTAC. The rearrangement joins TRBV12-1 to TRBJ2-7, with TRBD2 matching 8 bases. The CDR3 extends 1 residue past the end of the read, so its final part is completed from the germline J gene. Germline V gene data show CDR1 as SGHSN and CDR2 as HYEKVE. The length of the CDR3 is 14 residues. Losses at the gene ends were 0 bases for V and 7 bases for J; bases not matched to a gene: 7.

As for this clone: Genes and germline come from the mouse. The read gets to within 1 residue of the CDR3 end, and the germline J gene fills in the rest. The chain uses TRBV26 and TRBJ2-2; D might be TRBD1 (7 bases). V shed 5 bases and J shed 4 bases, with 14 bases lying between them. The CDR3 spans 15 residues. Germline lookup yields CDR1 KGHPV and CDR2 FQNQEV (reference sequence). The CDR3 reads CASSIGGAGTGQLYF. CDR3 DNA, as far as it was read: TGTGCCAGCAGTATAGGGGGCGCGGGCACCGGGCAGCTCTAC.

On this clone: Gene names refer to mouse genes. The read gets to within 1 residue of the CDR3 end, and the germline J gene fills in the rest. V usage is TRBV30 and J usage is TRBJ1-1; D perhaps matches TRBD1 (6 bases). CDR3 size: 13 residues. CDR1 and CDR2 (germline): SQVVS, ANEGSEA. Trimming pared 0 bases from V and 3 bases from J, leaving 8 bases between. The CDR3: CSSREGADTEVFF. CDR3 DNA, as far as it was read: TGTAGTTCTAGAGAGGGGGCGGACACAGAAGTCTTC.

This clone was observed a few times. Gene names denote mouse genes. Coverage ceases 1 residue before the CDR3 finishes, and the germline J gene fills in the end. V and J are TRBV17 and TRBJ1-3; 7 nucleotides agree with TRBD1. Germline V lookup: CDR1 MNHDT, CDR2 YYDKIL. CDR3 length: 16 amino acids. The V and J ends lost 3 bases and 0 bases, in that order; junction bases with no gene match: 5. The CDR3 bases that were read are TGTGCTAGCAGTAGGGGGACAGCCCTTTCTGGAAATACGCTCTAT. This translates into CASSRGTALSGNTLY. Given in full, the CDR3 is CASSRGTALSGNTLYF.

This clone appeared a few times. Germline and genes here are mouse. The read is 1 residue too short to cover the CDR3 end, so that end is filled in from the germline J gene. The chain uses TRBV5 and TRBJ1-4, with 8 bases identical to TRBD1. Germline values: CDR1 LGHNA, CDR2 YNLKQL (reference sequence). The CDR3 runs 14 residues. Trimming took 4 bases from V and 6 from J; bases not matched to a gene: 4. The DNA read from the CDR3 is TGTGCCAGCAGCCTCGCAGGGGGCCACGAAAGATTATTT. This encodes CASSLAGGHERLF. The whole CDR3 sequence reads CASSLAGGHERLFF.

Comment on this clone: Germline and genes: mouse. CDR3 DNA, as far as it was read: TGTGCCAGCAGTCTGTGGGTTTCCAACGAAAGATTATTT. Protein: CASSLWVSNERLF. The CDR3, in full, reads CASSLWVSNERLFF. This chain uses TRBV26 with TRBJ1-4; D remains unclear. The read is 1 residue too short to cover the CDR3 end, so that end is filled in from the germline J gene. Trimming shortened V by 1 base and J by 0 bases, and 3 bases separated the two germline ends. This CDR3 contains 14 residues. Germline V gives CDR1 KGHPV, CDR2 FQNQEV (reference sequence). Full variable domain (missing parts from reference TRBV26 and TRBJ1-4): NSKVIQTPRYLVKGQGQKAKMRCIPEKGHPVVFWYQQNKNNEFKFLINFQNQEVLQQIDMTEKRFSAECPSNSPCSLEIQSSEAGDSALYLCASSLWVSNERLFFGHGTKLSVL.

Remarks on this clone: Gene and germline names: mouse. The DNA ends 1 residue before the CDR3 does, and the rest of the CDR3 is filled in from the germline J gene. The chain combines TRBV26 with TRBJ2-1, with D perhaps TRBD1 or TRBD2 (5 bases each). Germline CDR1 reads KGHPV; CDR2 reads FQNQEV (reference sequence). V dropped 9 bases and J dropped 3 bases, with 12 bases sitting between them. This CDR3 spans 13 amino acids. CDR3 sequence reads: CASLPGVYAEQFF. CDR3 bases read: TGTGCCAGTCTCCCGGGGGTCTATGCTGAGCAGTTC.

Worth noting for this clone: The gene symbols are mouse symbols. The read terminates 1 residue ahead of where the CDR3 ends, so the germline J gene completes it. This chain links TRBV26 with TRBJ1-3, with D unclear. Germline CDR1 and CDR2: KGHPV and FQNQEV (reference sequence). V was clipped by 4 bases and J by 0 bases, with 7 bases between them. The CDR3 extends over 14 amino acids. The DNA read from the CDR3 is TGTGCCAGCAGTCCTCGTAATTCTGGAAATACGCTCTAT. Translating gives CASSPRNSGNTLY. The full CDR3 sequence reads CASSPRNSGNTLYF.

This clone turned up a few times. Genes and germline come from the mouse. The CDR3 end is not reached by the read, which stops 1 residue before it; the germline J gene fills it in. The gene calls are TRBV26 and TRBJ1-2, with TRBD1 matching over 8 bases. Germline V gene data show CDR1 as KGHPV and CDR2 as FQNQEV (reference sequence). The CDR3 is 15 amino acids. V gave up 1 base and J gave up 4 bases; unmatched junction bases: 5. CDR3 in amino acids: CASSLFQGAVSDYTF. Incomplete CDR3 DNA: TGTGCCAGCAGTCTGTTCCAGGGGGCGGTCTCCGACTACACC.

This clone has a handful of counts. Mouse gene names apply. The CDR3 is cut off 1 residue early in the read; its end comes from the germline J gene. The rearrangement uses TRBV13-1 and TRBJ2-3, with D possibly TRBD2 on 6 matching bases. V shed 0 bases and J shed 0 bases, with 11 bases lying between them. The CDR3 has 16 amino acids. Germline loops: CDR1 NSHNY, CDR2 SYGAGN. The sequenced part of the CDR3 DNA is TGTGCCAGCAGTGATGCTTGGGGGACTAGTGCAGAAACGCTGTAT. As protein: CASSDAWGTSAETLY. The entire CDR3 sequence reads CASSDAWGTSAETLYF.